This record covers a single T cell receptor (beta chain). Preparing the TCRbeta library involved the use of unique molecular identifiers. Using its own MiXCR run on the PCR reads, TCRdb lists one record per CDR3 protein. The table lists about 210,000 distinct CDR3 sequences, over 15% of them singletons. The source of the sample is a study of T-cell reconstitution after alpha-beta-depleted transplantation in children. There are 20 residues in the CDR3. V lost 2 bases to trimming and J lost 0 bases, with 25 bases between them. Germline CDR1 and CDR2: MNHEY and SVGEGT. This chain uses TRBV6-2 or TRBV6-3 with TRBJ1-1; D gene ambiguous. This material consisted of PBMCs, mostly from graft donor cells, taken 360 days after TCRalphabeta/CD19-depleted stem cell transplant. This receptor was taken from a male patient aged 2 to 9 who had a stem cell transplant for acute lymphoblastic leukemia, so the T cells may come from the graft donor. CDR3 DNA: TGTGCCAGCAGTTACGGGAGACCAACTAAAAAGGCCAAACTGAACACTGAAGCTTTCTTT. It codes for CASSYGRPTKKAKLNTEAFF.